This TCR beta chain was identified during a study of T cells after yellow fever vaccination. General study findings and limits: Detected again after the booster were most primary-vaccination clones, at nearly 97% CD4 and 80% to 90% CD8. Although most clonotypes did not, a small share appeared in both CD4 and CD8 compartments.

The 5'RACE template-switching step produced TCR cDNA and added a universal primer site and UMIs. TCRdb used MiXCR to reprocess the 5' RACE reads, holding one entry per CDR3 protein. The repertoire holds fewer than 350,000 distinct CDR3 sequences, about 8.7% seen once, with approximately 18% in the top ten. This clonotype was seen more than once but under ten times. Its specificity is not known. The CDR3 runs to 13 residues. V lost 7 bases to trimming and J lost 8 bases, with 15 bases between them. The germline gives CDR1 MGHDK, CDR2 SYGVNS. The TCR comes from a man between 18 and 29 years old who received the YFV17D yellow fever vaccine. The sample consisted of PBMCs, taken on the day of the first yellow fever vaccination. This sequence joins TRBV25-1 and TRBJ2-4; D gene ambiguous. This chain's CDR3 is CASTSLGFDIQYF. The CDR3 DNA reads as TGTGCCAGCACCTCTCTGGGGTTTGACATTCAGTACTTC.